Listed below are T cell receptor beta chains from one sample, sequenced in a study of T-cell memory formation after mild COVID-19. TCRdb reprocessed the 5' RACE reads with MiXCR, giving one entry per CDR3 protein. The sample has more than 150,000 distinct CDR3 sequences, around 20% seen once. Material for sequencing was PBMCs or a T cell subset sorted from them (not recorded which). Receptors were obtained from a man between 18 and 35 years old who had mild COVID-19 (a few samples of this study predate the infection). Cell type and time point are not known. Both conserved end residues are part of each CDR3. D genes are given only for firm matches. Where a row states a size, it is once, few, many or the class of an expanded clone; other rows omit it.

CDR3 protein: CSARMGGHEQYF; CDR3 DNA: TGCAGTGCTAGAATGGGTGGACACGAGCAGTACTTC; CDR3 length: 12; V gene: TRBV20-1; D gene: NA; J gene: TRBJ2-7; clone size: NA
CDR3 protein: CASSTKLDYKRDTEAFF; CDR3 DNA: TGTGCCAGCAGCACGAAACTGGACTATAAGAGGGACACTGAAGCTTTCTTT; CDR3 length: 17; V gene: TRBV6-5; D gene: NA; J gene: TRBJ1-1; clone size: few
CDR3 protein: CASSLGSTEPQPQHF; CDR3 DNA: TGTGCCAGCAGCTTAGGCTCGACAGAGCCTCAGCCCCAGCATTTT; CDR3 length: 15; V gene: TRBV11-2; D gene: NA; J gene: TRBJ1-5; clone size: few
CDR3 protein: CSVETGQGEPQHF; CDR3 DNA: TGCAGCGTTGAGACGGGACAGGGAGAGCCCCAGCATTTT; CDR3 length: 13; V gene: TRBV29-1; D gene: TRBD1; J gene: TRBJ1-5; clone size: few
CDR3 protein: CASSEIAEGYGYTF; CDR3 DNA: TGTGCCAGCAGTGAAATCGCGGAGGGCTATGGCTACACCTTC; CDR3 length: 14; V gene: TRBV6-1; D gene: NA; J gene: TRBJ1-2; clone size: few
CDR3 protein: CASSLVGGSNIQYF; CDR3 DNA: TGCGCCAGCAGCTTGGTAGGAGGAAGCAACATTCAGTACTTC; CDR3 length: 14; V gene: TRBV5-1; D gene: NA; J gene: TRBJ2-4; clone size: NA
CDR3 protein: CASSLVGGAGYEQYF; CDR3 DNA: TGTGCCAGCAGCTTAGTAGGGGGGGCCGGCTACGAGCAGTACTTC; CDR3 length: 15; V gene: TRBV7-2; D gene: NA; J gene: TRBJ2-7; clone size: NA
CDR3 protein: CASSLAAGAQETQYF; CDR3 DNA: TGTGCCAGCAGCTTAGCGGCGGGGGCTCAAGAGACCCAGTACTTC; CDR3 length: 15; V gene: TRBV9; D gene: NA; J gene: TRBJ2-5; clone size: NA
CDR3 protein: CAISISGEREETQYF; CDR3 DNA: TGTGCCATCAGTATTAGCGGGGAGAGAGAAGAGACCCAGTACTTC; CDR3 length: 15; V gene: TRBV10-3; D gene: TRBD2; J gene: TRBJ2-5; clone size: NA
CDR3 protein: CASSHGLAGEQFF; CDR3 DNA: TGCGCCAGCAGCCACGGACTAGCCGGGGAGCAGTTCTTC; CDR3 length: 13; V gene: TRBV4-3; D gene: TRBD2; J gene: TRBJ2-1; clone size: few
CDR3 protein: CASSLNHDTEAFF; CDR3 DNA: TGTGCCAGCAGTTTAAATCACGATACTGAAGCTTTCTTT; CDR3 length: 13; V gene: TRBV12-3/TRBV12-4; D gene: NA; J gene: TRBJ1-1; clone size: NA
CDR3 protein: CASSLSGGNNQPQHF; CDR3 DNA: TGCGCCAGCAGCTTGTCTGGGGGCAACAATCAGCCCCAGCATTTT; CDR3 length: 15; V gene: TRBV5-1; D gene: NA; J gene: TRBJ1-5; clone size: NA
CDR3 protein: CASGGVASGNTIYF; CDR3 DNA: TGTGCTAGTGGTGGGGTCGCATCCGGAAACACCATATATTTT; CDR3 length: 14; V gene: TRBV12-5; D gene: NA; J gene: TRBJ1-3; clone size: NA
CDR3 protein: CASSQGQGARGYTF; CDR3 DNA: TGCGCCAGCAGCCAAGGCCAGGGGGCGCGGGGCTACACCTTC; CDR3 length: 14; V gene: TRBV4-1; D gene: TRBD1; J gene: TRBJ1-2; clone size: NA
CDR3 protein: CASGIPVNEKLFF; CDR3 DNA: TGTGCCAGCGGTATCCCAGTTAATGAAAAACTGTTTTTT; CDR3 length: 13; V gene: TRBV7-2; D gene: NA; J gene: TRBJ1-4; clone size: many
CDR3 protein: CASRTGTGGYNEQFF; CDR3 DNA: TGCGCCAGCAGAACCGGGACAGGGGGCTACAATGAGCAGTTCTTC; CDR3 length: 15; V gene: TRBV5-1; D gene: TRBD1; J gene: TRBJ2-1; clone size: NA
CDR3 protein: CASSLGRGPFYNEQFF; CDR3 DNA: TGTGCCAGCAGCTTGGGCAGGGGTCCCTTCTACAATGAGCAGTTCTTC; CDR3 length: 16; V gene: TRBV5-5; D gene: NA; J gene: TRBJ2-1; clone size: NA
CDR3 protein: CASSPREKLFF; CDR3 DNA: TGTGCCAGCAGCCCGCGGGAAAAACTGTTTTTT; CDR3 length: 11; V gene: TRBV12-3/TRBV12-4; D gene: NA; J gene: TRBJ1-4; clone size: NA
CDR3 protein: CASSLVAKNIQYF; CDR3 DNA: TGTGCCAGCAGTTTGGTAGCCAAAAACATTCAGTACTTC; CDR3 length: 13; V gene: TRBV27; D gene: NA; J gene: TRBJ2-4; clone size: NA
CDR3 protein: CASSFSATNEKLFF; CDR3 DNA: TGTGCCAGCAGCTTCAGCGCAACTAATGAAAAACTGTTTTTT; CDR3 length: 14; V gene: TRBV7-9; D gene: NA; J gene: TRBJ1-4; clone size: few
CDR3 protein: CASSYRAGATDTQYF; CDR3 DNA: TGTGCCAGCAGTTACCGGGCGGGGGCCACAGATACGCAGTATTTT; CDR3 length: 15; V gene: TRBV6-5; D gene: NA; J gene: TRBJ2-3; clone size: NA
CDR3 protein: CASSPRRGLVTQYF; CDR3 DNA: TGTGCCAGCAGCCCCCGAAGGGGGCTGGTTACGCAGTATTTT; CDR3 length: 14; V gene: TRBV3-1; D gene: TRBD1; J gene: TRBJ2-3; clone size: NA
CDR3 protein: CASSLRTVADTQYF; CDR3 DNA: TGTGCCAGCAGCCTACGGACTGTCGCAGATACGCAGTATTTT; CDR3 length: 14; V gene: TRBV5-4; D gene: NA; J gene: TRBJ2-3; clone size: few
CDR3 protein: CASSLGTGGENTEAFF; CDR3 DNA: TGCGCCAGCAGCCTCGGGACAGGGGGGGAGAACACTGAAGCTTTCTTT; CDR3 length: 16; V gene: TRBV4-1; D gene: TRBD1; J gene: TRBJ1-1; clone size: many
CDR3 protein: CASTRNGGNTIYF; CDR3 DNA: TGTGCCAGCACCCGGAATGGCGGAAACACCATATATTTT; CDR3 length: 13; V gene: TRBV7-9; D gene: NA; J gene: TRBJ1-3; clone size: NA
CDR3 protein: CASSRGTETYGYTF; CDR3 DNA: TGCGCCAGCAGCCGAGGGACGGAGACGTATGGCTACACCTTC; CDR3 length: 14; V gene: TRBV5-1; D gene: NA; J gene: TRBJ1-2; clone size: few
CDR3 protein: CASSRFGTQETQYF; CDR3 DNA: TGTGCCAGCAGCCGATTCGGGACTCAAGAGACCCAGTACTTC; CDR3 length: 14; V gene: TRBV7-9; D gene: NA; J gene: TRBJ2-5; clone size: few
CDR3 protein: CASTLLDRDLGYTF; CDR3 DNA: TGTGCCAGCACCCTCCTAGACAGGGACCTTGGCTACACCTTC; CDR3 length: 14; V gene: TRBV7-2; D gene: TRBD1; J gene: TRBJ1-2; clone size: NA
CDR3 protein: CASSVAGSNQPQHF; CDR3 DNA: TGTGCCAGCAGCGTAGCAGGGAGCAATCAGCCCCAGCATTTT; CDR3 length: 14; V gene: TRBV9; D gene: NA; J gene: TRBJ1-5; clone size: NA
CDR3 protein: CASSPDGRGEQFF; CDR3 DNA: TGTGCCAGCAGTCCCGACGGCCGTGGGGAGCAGTTCTTC; CDR3 length: 13; V gene: TRBV12-3/TRBV12-4; D gene: NA; J gene: TRBJ2-1; clone size: NA
CDR3 protein: CASSFRGPGTDTQYF; CDR3 DNA: TGTGCCAGCAGTTTCCGGGGGCCCGGCACAGATACGCAGTATTTT; CDR3 length: 15; V gene: TRBV12-3/TRBV12-4; D gene: NA; J gene: TRBJ2-3; clone size: NA
CDR3 protein: CASTLGVVGYTF; CDR3 DNA: TGTGCCAGCACCCTGGGAGTAGTTGGCTACACCTTC; CDR3 length: 12; V gene: TRBV12-3/TRBV12-4; D gene: NA; J gene: TRBJ1-2; clone size: NA
CDR3 protein: CASSLAGQIDNIQYF; CDR3 DNA: TGTGCCAGCAGTTTAGCGGGACAGATCGATAACATTCAGTACTTC; CDR3 length: 15; V gene: TRBV12-3/TRBV12-4; D gene: TRBD1; J gene: TRBJ2-4; clone size: NA
CDR3 protein: CAISDSPPGGRTYQETQYF; CDR3 DNA: TGTGCCATCAGTGATTCCCCACCGGGGGGGCGAACCTACCAAGAGACCCAGTACTTC; CDR3 length: 19; V gene: TRBV10-3; D gene: TRBD2; J gene: TRBJ2-5; clone size: many
CDR3 protein: CASSFRFRAEETQYF; CDR3 DNA: TGTGCCAGCAGCTTCCGTTTCAGGGCCGAGGAGACCCAGTACTTC; CDR3 length: 15; V gene: TRBV27; D gene: NA; J gene: TRBJ2-5; clone size: few
CDR3 protein: CASSLAPSEGETQYF; CDR3 DNA: TGTGCCAGCAGCTTGGCACCCTCGGAGGGAGAGACCCAGTACTTC; CDR3 length: 15; V gene: TRBV5-6; D gene: NA; J gene: TRBJ2-5; clone size: NA
CDR3 protein: CASSERYTEAFF; CDR3 DNA: TGTGCCAGCAGTGAAAGATACACTGAAGCTTTCTTT; CDR3 length: 12; V gene: TRBV6-1; D gene: NA; J gene: TRBJ1-1; clone size: few
CDR3 protein: CASSALAGGPNKETQYF; CDR3 DNA: TGTGCCAGCAGTGCCCTAGCGGGGGGTCCCAACAAAGAGACCCAGTACTTC; CDR3 length: 17; V gene: TRBV2; D gene: TRBD2; J gene: TRBJ2-5; clone size: NA
CDR3 protein: CSARGGNQPQHF; CDR3 DNA: TGCAGTGCTAGAGGGGGTAATCAGCCCCAGCATTTT; CDR3 length: 12; V gene: TRBV20-1; D gene: NA; J gene: TRBJ1-5; clone size: many
CDR3 protein: CASSLGAELSTDTQYF; CDR3 DNA: TGTGCCAGCAGCTTAGGTGCGGAGCTTAGCACAGATACGCAGTATTTT; CDR3 length: 16; V gene: TRBV7-2; D gene: NA; J gene: TRBJ2-3; clone size: many
CDR3 protein: CASSAAYPHNEQFF; CDR3 DNA: TGTGCCAGCAGCGCGGCCTACCCCCACAATGAGCAGTTCTTC; CDR3 length: 14; V gene: TRBV7-2; D gene: NA; J gene: TRBJ2-1; clone size: NA
CDR3 protein: CASSSGTGGPGNQPQHF; CDR3 DNA: TGTGCCAGCAGCTCCGGGACAGGGGGCCCAGGCAATCAGCCCCAGCATTTT; CDR3 length: 17; V gene: TRBV7-9; D gene: TRBD1; J gene: TRBJ1-5; clone size: NA